The rows below give T cell receptor beta chains drawn from one sample of a study of blood T cell repertoires in COVID-19. Data came from immunoSEQ multiplex PCR; TCRdb stores just in-frame clones and leaves some out. The sample lists over 400,000 clones, approximately 90% seen once, with 8.3% in the top ten. Sample: PBMCs or T cells enriched from blood (not recorded which). These receptors were collected from a woman in her fifties or sixties who had recovered from COVID-19. CDR3s include the opening cysteine and the closing phenylalanine or tryptophan. Clone size, where shown, is once, few, many, or a class for clones that have expanded.

j_gene: TRBJ1-2; abundance: few; v_gene: TRBV5-1; CDR3aa: CASSLAKGGAGGYTF
j_gene: TRBJ1-3; abundance: once; v_gene: TRBV5-6; CDR3aa: CASSLGTGGANTIYF
j_gene: TRBJ2-3; abundance: -; v_gene: TRBV13; CDR3aa: CASSLRLAGGVTDTQYF
j_gene: TRBJ2-2; abundance: -; v_gene: TRBV4-2; CDR3aa: CASSQARGTGELFF
j_gene: TRBJ1-2; abundance: -; v_gene: TRBV6-6; CDR3aa: CASSFAGTGSHGYTF
j_gene: TRBJ1-5; abundance: -; v_gene: TRBV7-9; CDR3aa: CASSQGLQGLEDQPQHF
j_gene: TRBJ2-7; abundance: -; v_gene: TRBV19; CDR3aa: CASSTAYSYEQYF
j_gene: TRBJ1-3; abundance: -; v_gene: TRBV25-1; CDR3aa: CASGHSGNTIYF
j_gene: TRBJ1-3; abundance: -; v_gene: TRBV30; CDR3aa: CAWSVRGGSGNTIYF
j_gene: TRBJ1-1; abundance: -; v_gene: TRBV5-1; CDR3aa: CASSLRTGNPNTEAFF
j_gene: TRBJ1-4; abundance: -; v_gene: TRBV6-5; CDR3aa: CASSYALMDEKLFF
j_gene: TRBJ1-5; abundance: -; v_gene: TRBV6-1; CDR3aa: CASSDQGGGNQPQHF
j_gene: TRBJ2-4; abundance: -; v_gene: TRBV19; CDR3aa: CASSIKTGGQGKNIQYF
j_gene: TRBJ1-6; abundance: -; v_gene: TRBV6-5; CDR3aa: CASRRTIDNSPLHF
j_gene: TRBJ2-3; abundance: -; v_gene: TRBV7-7; CDR3aa: CASSPGLAGGADTQYF
j_gene: TRBJ2-1; abundance: -; v_gene: TRBV2; CDR3aa: CASSGGWGRSSYNEQFF
j_gene: TRBJ1-5; abundance: -; v_gene: TRBV27; CDR3aa: CASSSAGQGQPQHF
j_gene: TRBJ1-5; abundance: -; v_gene: TRBV6-5; CDR3aa: CASRRDSKNQPQHF
j_gene: TRBJ2-2; abundance: -; v_gene: TRBV5-1; CDR3aa: CASSVPTGTTGELFF
j_gene: TRBJ2-1; abundance: -; v_gene: TRBV24-1; CDR3aa: CATSESSGGYNEQFF
j_gene: TRBJ1-5; abundance: -; v_gene: TRBV27; CDR3aa: CASSSRPGQPQHF
j_gene: TRBJ1-2; abundance: -; v_gene: TRBV5-1; CDR3aa: CASRLGTNYGYTF
j_gene: TRBJ1-4; abundance: -; v_gene: TRBV2; CDR3aa: CASRRDREVGEKLFF
j_gene: TRBJ1-2; abundance: -; v_gene: TRBV7-9; CDR3aa: CASSSRTGGFFGYTF
j_gene: TRBJ2-2; abundance: -; v_gene: TRBV7-2; CDR3aa: CASSPGGAVTGELFF
j_gene: TRBJ1-2; abundance: -; v_gene: TRBV24-1; CDR3aa: CATSDAGTGSYGYTF
j_gene: TRBJ1-2; abundance: -; v_gene: TRBV28; CDR3aa: CASSSQGGSYGYTF
j_gene: TRBJ2-2; abundance: -; v_gene: TRBV19; CDR3aa: CASSGGLATGELFF
j_gene: TRBJ1-1; abundance: -; v_gene: TRBV24-1; CDR3aa: CATSAPGSNTEAFF
j_gene: TRBJ1-3; abundance: -; v_gene: TRBV7-8; CDR3aa: CASSPGTASGNTIYF
j_gene: TRBJ2-7; abundance: few; v_gene: TRBV10-3; CDR3aa: CASMTGSYEQYF
j_gene: TRBJ1-2; abundance: -; v_gene: TRBV19; CDR3aa: CASTPQGKGNYGYTF
j_gene: TRBJ1-2; abundance: once; v_gene: TRBV4-2; CDR3aa: CASSQGGLNPFTF
j_gene: TRBJ1-3; abundance: -; v_gene: TRBV28; CDR3aa: CASSPRTGGNTIYF
j_gene: TRBJ2-3; abundance: -; v_gene: TRBV18; CDR3aa: CASSPTKLDTQYF
j_gene: TRBJ1-1; abundance: -; v_gene: TRBV6-5; CDR3aa: CASRLGENTEAFF
j_gene: TRBJ1-2; abundance: -; v_gene: TRBV5-4; CDR3aa: CASSRGQGGVSNYGYTF
j_gene: TRBJ2-2; abundance: -; v_gene: TRBV7-8; CDR3aa: CASSLVGGLTGELFF
j_gene: TRBJ1-2; abundance: -; v_gene: TRBV10-3; CDR3aa: CAISAPAQGLYGYTF
j_gene: TRBJ1-6; abundance: -; v_gene: TRBV19; CDR3aa: CASSPRTGNSPLHF
j_gene: TRBJ1-1; abundance: -; v_gene: TRBV7-9; CDR3aa: CASSQKGQGFEAFF
j_gene: TRBJ1-5; abundance: -; v_gene: TRBV19; CDR3aa: CASTPRREGNQPQHF
j_gene: TRBJ2-7; abundance: -; v_gene: TRBV15; CDR3aa: CATSRESRGSYEQYF
j_gene: TRBJ2-2; abundance: -; v_gene: TRBV7-2; CDR3aa: CASSFSFLAGGISGELFF
j_gene: TRBJ2-6; abundance: -; v_gene: TRBV29-1; CDR3aa: CSVPSGSGANVLTF
j_gene: TRBJ1-4; abundance: -; v_gene: TRBV12-3/TRBV12-4; CDR3aa: CASSLQGSTGLFF
j_gene: TRBJ2-7; abundance: -; v_gene: TRBV13; CDR3aa: CASSSRLAGGRKQYF
j_gene: TRBJ1-1; abundance: -; v_gene: TRBV18; CDR3aa: CASSSSAVMNTEAFF
j_gene: TRBJ1-2; abundance: -; v_gene: TRBV6-2/TRBV6-3; CDR3aa: CASSYGGRGPGGLGYTF
j_gene: TRBJ2-1; abundance: once; v_gene: TRBV7-2; CDR3aa: CASSATGGIYNEQFF
j_gene: TRBJ2-3; abundance: once; v_gene: TRBV28; CDR3aa: CASSSLSRAGGQTDTQYF
j_gene: TRBJ1-3; abundance: -; v_gene: TRBV3-1/TRBV3-2; CDR3aa: CASSPRQNLNTIYF
j_gene: TRBJ1-6; abundance: -; v_gene: TRBV5-5; CDR3aa: CASSLSGGGHNSPLHF
j_gene: TRBJ2-3; abundance: -; v_gene: TRBV10-3; CDR3aa: CAIRTSGTSTDTQYF
j_gene: TRBJ1-4; abundance: few; v_gene: TRBV28; CDR3aa: CASIHPGTGNEKLFF